This T cell receptor beta chain stems from a study of T cell changes during pregnancy in multiple sclerosis. Per the germline V gene, CDR1 is MNHEY and CDR2 is SMNVEV (reference sequence). The CDR3 spans 14 residues. J gave up 6 bases and V 6 bases, and 6 bases lay outside the gene matches. The table came from immunoSEQ multiplex PCR; TCRdb's copy has only in-frame clones and leaves some out. The data show just under 45,000 clones, just under 95% seen once. V usage is TRBV27 and J usage is TRBJ2-7, with 12 bases aligning to TRBD1. This sequence originates from a female donor with multiple sclerosis, enrolled in a pregnancy study. The material was CD4+ T cells from peripheral blood mononuclear cells, obtained in the first trimester of pregnancy. The CDR3 reads CASSPPGQGAEQYF. The CDR3 DNA reads TGTGCCAGCAGCCCTCCGGGACAGGGGGCCGAGCAGTACTTC.